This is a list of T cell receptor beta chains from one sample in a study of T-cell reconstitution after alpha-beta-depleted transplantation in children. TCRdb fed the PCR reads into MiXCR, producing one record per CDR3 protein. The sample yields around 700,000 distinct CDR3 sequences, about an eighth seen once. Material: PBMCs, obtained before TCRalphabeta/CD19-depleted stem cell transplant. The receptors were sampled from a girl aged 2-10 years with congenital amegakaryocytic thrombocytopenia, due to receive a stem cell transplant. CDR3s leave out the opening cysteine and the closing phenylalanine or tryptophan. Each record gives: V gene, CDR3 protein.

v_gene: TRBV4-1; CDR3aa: ASSQVSQGPYSNQPQH
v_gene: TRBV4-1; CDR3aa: ASSPAQAEHEQY
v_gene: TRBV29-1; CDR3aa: SAGGARPSEQY
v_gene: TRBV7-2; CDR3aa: ASSHQGGPSIYEQY
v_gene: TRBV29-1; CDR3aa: SVELQGVPRVSGANVLT
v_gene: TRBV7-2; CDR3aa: ASSFLGAGGGEQF
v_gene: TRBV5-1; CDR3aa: ASSLVCETQY
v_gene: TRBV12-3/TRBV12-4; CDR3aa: ASSTQPGYQPQH
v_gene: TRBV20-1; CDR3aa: SASGTSGETQY
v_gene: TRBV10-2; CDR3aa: ASKGTSEQY
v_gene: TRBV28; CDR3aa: ASPSETEAF
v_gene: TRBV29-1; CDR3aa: SVATGVVTQY
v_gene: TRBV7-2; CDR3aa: APRTTNTGELF
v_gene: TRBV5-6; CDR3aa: ASSRRTGRSPDQPQH
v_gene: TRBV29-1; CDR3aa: SVSLTSGRVGEQF
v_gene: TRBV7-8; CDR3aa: ASSLEGKSPDTQY
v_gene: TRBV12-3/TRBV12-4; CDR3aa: ASSRTTGQPQH
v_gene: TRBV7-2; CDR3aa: ASSLVSAGATEAF
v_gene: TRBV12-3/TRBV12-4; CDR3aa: ASSLGEGGNIQY
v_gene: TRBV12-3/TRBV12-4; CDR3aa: ASSLSAFTDTQY
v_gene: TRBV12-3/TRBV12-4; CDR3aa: ASSLRSGRELF
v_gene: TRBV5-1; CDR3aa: ASSRGLAGAENIQY
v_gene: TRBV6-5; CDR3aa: ASSYEGVGVHNEQF
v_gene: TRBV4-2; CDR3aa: ASSQVAVAGPSGELF
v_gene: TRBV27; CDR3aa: ASSFRSGRASDTQY
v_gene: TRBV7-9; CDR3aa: ASSNPVRGLSGYT
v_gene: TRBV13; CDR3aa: ASSPGPPYYYEQY
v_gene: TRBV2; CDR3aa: ASRTRLRETQY
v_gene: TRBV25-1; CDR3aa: ASSDFGDLRRGTGELF